This T cell receptor (beta chain) was obtained from a study of blood T cell repertoires in COVID-19. Study information: T cells, B-cell-depleted T cells, or PBMCs supplied cDNA or gDNA.

Trimming shortened V by 4 bases and J by 5 bases, and 16 bases separated the two germline ends. Per germline, CDR1 KGHDR and CDR2 SFDVKD. The length of the CDR3 is 15 residues. In the original processing: Estimation of nucleated cell counts relied on the amplification of reference gene primers. Assay: immunoSEQ multiplex PCR; the TCRdb copy retains only in-frame clones and omits some. V and J calls and clone size are those listed in that table; D and trimming were worked out from the DNA. The sample lists 200,000 or so clones; 81% were seen once. This receptor was taken from an elderly woman with COVID-19, enrolled during active disease. This chain uses TRBV24-1 with TRBJ1-2, with D unclear. Sequenced: peripheral blood. This CDR3 reads CATSDSARPGYGYTF. CDR3 in DNA: TGTGCCACCAGTGACTCTGCGAGACCGGGATATGGCTACACCTTC.